The clone carrying this TCR beta chain was observed a few times. Being one base from a much bigger clone, this may be a read error. The entry originates in a study of metastatic and nonmetastatic thyroid tumors. TCRdb re-analyzed the PCR reads using MiXCR. This table holds almost 70,000 clones, 14% found once. The CDR3 loop spans 16 amino acids. Germline loops: CDR1 SGHTA, CDR2 FQGTGA. After removal of 5 bases from V and 5 bases from J, the junction contained 6 bases not matched to a gene. No treatment had been given to any patient before thyroid surgery. This TCR came from a male donor with papillary thyroid cancer or a benign thyroid nodule (not recorded which). Some clones in this sample may be carry-over from other donors' samples. The chain uses TRBV7-3 and TRBJ2-5; 15 bases are a match to TRBD2. Sequencing input: blood. The CDR3 protein is CASSPGLAGGGETQYF. CDR3 nucleotides: TGTGCCAGCAGCCCGGGACTAGCGGGAGGAGGGGAGACCCAGTACTTC.